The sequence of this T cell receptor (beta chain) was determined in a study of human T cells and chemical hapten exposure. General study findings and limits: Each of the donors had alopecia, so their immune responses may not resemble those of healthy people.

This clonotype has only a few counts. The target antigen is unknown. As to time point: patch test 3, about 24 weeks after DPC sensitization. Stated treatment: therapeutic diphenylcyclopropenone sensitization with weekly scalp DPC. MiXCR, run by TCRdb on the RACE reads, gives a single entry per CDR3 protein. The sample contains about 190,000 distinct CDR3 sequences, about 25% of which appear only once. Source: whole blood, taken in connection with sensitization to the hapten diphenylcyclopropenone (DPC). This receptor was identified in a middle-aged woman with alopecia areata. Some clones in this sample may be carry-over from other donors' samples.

This chain's CDR3 is CAIGREQFF. The CDR3 coding sequence is TGTGCCATCGGCCGTGAGCAGTTCTTC. This chain uses TRBV10-3 with TRBJ2-1; D remains unclear. Looked up from germline, CDR1 is ENHRY and CDR2 is SYGVKD. The ends were cut back, 8 bases at V and 9 bases at J, with 5 bases in the middle. The length of the CDR3 is 9 residues.